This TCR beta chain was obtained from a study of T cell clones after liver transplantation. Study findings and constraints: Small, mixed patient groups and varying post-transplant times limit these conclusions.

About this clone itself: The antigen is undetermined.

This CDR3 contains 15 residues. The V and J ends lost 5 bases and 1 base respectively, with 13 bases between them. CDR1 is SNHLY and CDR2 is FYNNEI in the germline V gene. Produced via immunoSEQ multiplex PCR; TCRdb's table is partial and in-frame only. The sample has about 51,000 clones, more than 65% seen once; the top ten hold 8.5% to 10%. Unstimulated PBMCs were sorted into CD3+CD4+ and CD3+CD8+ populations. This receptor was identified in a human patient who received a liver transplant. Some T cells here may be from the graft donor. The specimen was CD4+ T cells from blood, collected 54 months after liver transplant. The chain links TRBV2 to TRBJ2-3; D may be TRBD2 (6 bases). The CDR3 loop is CASSRDSGGTDTQYF. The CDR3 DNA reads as TGTGCCAGCAGTCGGGATTCGGGGGGCACAGATACGCAGTATTTT.